This T cell receptor beta chain was identified in a study of CD8 T cells in Susac syndrome. Reverse transcription of roughly 0.5 to 1 ug RNA was carried out with random hexamers. Amplification of TCR beta CDR3 was carried out by immunoSEQ multiplex PCR, which covered 54 Vbeta and 13 Jbeta segments. TCRdb re-analysed the immunoSEQ multiplex PCR reads in MiXCR, keeping a single row per CDR3 protein. The sample yields 150,000 to 200,000 distinct CDR3 sequences, roughly 94% seen once. Germline V gives CDR1 DFQATT, CDR2 SNEGSKA (reference sequence). The ends lost 2 bases at V and 0 bases at J; junction bases unmatched: 14. CDR3 length equals 20 residues.

This chain uses TRBV20-1 with TRBJ2-1, with TRBD2 identical over 12 bases. The sequenced sample was CD4+ T cells from PBMCs. The clonotype originates from a human donor with Susac syndrome. The CDR3 bases are TGCAGTGCTAGATTCCGACTAGCGGGGGCCGCGACGTTCTCCTACAATGAGCAGTTCTTC. Encoded protein: CSARFRLAGAATFSYNEQFF.